This TCR beta chain comes out of a study of control samples from healthy donors and cancer patients. In its sample, this clone was seen once. TCRdb's table, derived via immunoSEQ multiplex PCR, lists solely in-frame clones and lacks some. The table has some 120,000 clones, roughly 92% seen once. Trimming at V came to 1 base and at J to 3 bases, leaving 0 bases not matched to a gene. This CDR3 is 14 amino acids long. In germline, CDR1 is KGHSH, CDR2 LQKENI. V gene TRBV18 combines with J gene TRBJ1-1; 9 positions match TRBD1. This sequence originates from an elderly man with head and neck cancer. The sequenced sample consisted of PBMCs. CDR3 in amino acids: CASSPRTGDTEAFF. CDR3 nucleotides: TGTGCCAGCTCACCACGGACAGGGGACACTGAAGCTTTCTTT.